These 10 T cell receptor beta chains share one sample of origin, sequenced in a study of monozygotic twins with inflammatory bowel disease. TCRdb reprocessed the 5' RACE reads, keeping one entry per CDR3 protein, no DNA. The specimen's table records 440,000 or so distinct CDR3 sequences. Sequencing was done on a sample of blood. The receptor set was obtained from a human donor with ulcerative colitis or Crohn's disease, or a healthy co-twin of an affected twin (not recorded which).

The chain has TRBV5-1 and TRBJ2-1; the TCRdb D gene call, TRBD2, has no DNA to confirm it. The CDR3 has 14 residues. Germline V CDR1 and CDR2: SGHRS, YFSETQ. This CDR3 reads CASRPGTSGNEQFF.

V usage is TRBV7-2 and J usage is TRBJ2-3. CDR1 and CDR2 (germline): SGHTA, FQGNSA. CDR3 length equals 11 residues. The CDR3 loop reads CASSLSHTQYF. The complete variable domain, with remaining parts taken from reference TRBV7-2 and TRBJ2-3, reads GAGVSQSPSNKVTEKGKDVELRCDPISGHTALYWYRQSLGQGLEFLIYFQGNSAPDKSGLPSDRFSAERTGGSVSTLTIQRTQQEDSAVYLCASSLSHTQYFGPGTRLTVL.

J is TRBJ1-2 and V is TRBV21-1; the D gene TCRdb calls, TRBD1, cannot be checked with no DNA. TRBV21-1 is flagged as a pseudogene. The CDR3 covers 14 residues. This CDR3 is CASGIRRTGEGYTF.

The chain couples TRBV5-1 to TRBJ2-3; TCRdb proposes TRBD2, but this gene call is untestable without DNA. The CDR3 sequence is 17 residues long. In germline, CDR1 is SGHRS, CDR2 YFSETQ. CDR3 loop: CASSWPLEREDPDTQYF.

The V call is TRBV20-1, the J call TRBJ2-1. The CDR3 extends over 12 amino acids. Looked up from germline, CDR1 is DFQATT and CDR2 is SNEGSKA (reference sequence). The CDR3 here is CSARPNYNEQFF.

CDR3 in amino acids: CASSEWGLAGADTQYF. V gene TRBV10-2 combines with J gene TRBJ2-3; the D gene TCRdb calls, TRBD2, cannot be checked with no DNA. This CDR3 contains 16 residues. Germline assignment: CDR1 WSHSY and CDR2 SAAADI.

The J gene is TRBJ1-3, the V gene TRBV12-3 or TRBV12-4; TCRdb designates TRBD1, a call that cannot be tested without DNA. The CDR3 length is 13 residues. Here the CDR3 reads CASRPGQLRAIYF.

The V and J genes are TRBV12-3 or TRBV12-4 and TRBJ2-3; without DNA, the TCRdb call of TRBD1 cannot be checked. The CDR3 sequence is 14 residues long. This chain's CDR3 is CASSKTEQGDTQYF.

The chain employs TRBV7-7 and TRBJ2-3; no DNA is available, so the TRBD2 call from TCRdb remains unchecked. The CDR3 has 15 amino acids. The germline V gene encodes CDR1 SSHAT and CDR2 FNYEAQ (reference sequence). This CDR3 reads CASSLGLAGTDTQYF.

This chain joins TRBV27 and TRBJ2-7; TCRdb gives TRBD1 as the D gene, but with no DNA this cannot be confirmed. This CDR3 is 14 amino acids long. CDR1 MNHEY and CDR2 SMNVEV come from the germline V gene (reference sequence). The CDR3 is CASSPTGNFYEQYF.